The following is a T cell receptor beta chain sequence with its context. The entry originates in a study of regulatory dendritic cells for organ transplantation. Measured with immunoSEQ multiplex PCR; TCRdb has only the in-frame clones, and not every one. The table has approximately 29,000 clones, around 83% seen once. V gave up 0 bases and J gave up 8 bases, with 11 bases separating them. This CDR3 has 13 residues. Germline V CDR1 and CDR2: SGHRS, YFSETQ. This rearrangement joins TRBV5-1 to TRBJ1-2; tentatively, D is TRBD1 (6 bases). This clonotype was obtained from a human donor in good health. Material for sequencing was naive CD4+ T cells from blood. Subset described: CD45RA+ naive T cells. The CDR3 spells CASSLGQAAGYTF. The CDR3 nucleotides read TGCGCCAGCAGCTTGGGACAGGCGGCGGGCTACACCTTC.